This is a list of T cell receptor beta chains from one sample in a study of T cell clonotyping in hematopoietic cell transplantation. Assay used: immunoSEQ multiplex PCR; TCRdb lists only in-frame clones, some missing. Among 15,000 to 20,000 clones listed, around 77% were seen once. The sequenced sample was peripheral blood mononuclear cells, obtained before stem cell transplant. The receptors derive from a man between 60 and 70 years old with acute myeloid leukemia. Some clones in this sample may be carry-over from other donors' samples. Both conserved end residues are trimmed from each CDR3.

v_call,j_call,cdr3_aa
TRBV7-9,TRBJ2-5,ASSAAFGTQETQY
TRBV28,TRBJ2-3,ASSFSDTQY
TRBV7-6,TRBJ2-5,ASSSLRGGTQY
TRBV27,TRBJ2-7,ASSPDRGGEQY
TRBV4-2,TRBJ1-3,ASSQEDRGAGNTIY
TRBV10-3,TRBJ2-7,AISTGGDWEQY
TRBV2,TRBJ1-6,ASSGQGFYNSPLH
TRBV25-1,TRBJ1-2,ASSPGHGYT
TRBV10-3,TRBJ1-1,ATRTGNTEAF
TRBV19,TRBJ2-5,ASSGTGYTQY
TRBV5-7,TRBJ2-1,ASSLRGRDEQF
TRBV28,TRBJ2-3,ASSLGGGFTDTQY
TRBV6-4,TRBJ2-3,ASSREGTDTQY
TRBV5-1,TRBJ2-5,ASSLRLEGRETQY
TRBV5-1,TRBJ1-5,ASSLNPDQPQH
TRBV9,TRBJ1-1,ASSRGHMNTEAF
TRBV6-5,TRBJ1-4,ASRVGTGREKLF
TRBV27,TRBJ2-1,ASSSIAGGQYNEQF
TRBV19,TRBJ1-2,ASSVWTGPYGYT
TRBV7-3,TRBJ1-1,ASSPGGLGNTEAF
TRBV19,TRBJ2-1,ASSIDIGTSGRRVRKEF
TRBV7-2,TRBJ2-1,ASSLLSGGSYNEQF
TRBV5-6,TRBJ2-5,ASSLEWETQY
TRBV19,TRBJ2-5,ASSSLGLAVQETQY
TRBV9,TRBJ1-6,ASSGSGGDSYNSPLH
TRBV6-5,TRBJ1-6,ASSPGQGVSPLH
TRBV5-4,TRBJ1-1,ASSFGYGAF
TRBV19,TRBJ1-2,ASRGGSRPYGYT
TRBV5-6,TRBJ2-7,ASSLGSIKQY
TRBV7-2,TRBJ1-2,ASSPPTGGYT
TRBV7-2,TRBJ1-3,ASSLGVGVFSGNTIY
TRBV6-5,TRBJ1-1,ASSSEGQAMNTEAF
TRBV14,TRBJ2-3,ASSPTILTDTQY
TRBV6-1,TRBJ1-5,ASKAASSNQPQH
TRBV7-9,TRBJ2-2,ASSLEVAGELF
TRBV5-1,TRBJ2-3,ASSSAGQGMVLGSTDTQY
TRBV4-3,TRBJ2-1,ASSQIIAGGPYNEQF
TRBV10-3,TRBJ2-2,AIKGQGASGELF
TRBV10-3,TRBJ1-6,AISVVRIKSSYNSPLH
TRBV28,TRBJ1-5,ASQRLGNQPQH
TRBV18,TRBJ1-1,ASSPLTRGDTEAF
TRBV2,TRBJ2-2,ASSEDGRHTGELF
TRBV25-1,TRBJ2-7,ASSDSGQGFYEQY
TRBV4-1,TRBJ2-1,ASSHTGGGRDEQF
TRBV7-3,TRBJ1-2,ASSLGQGIYGYT
TRBV27,TRBJ2-5,ASSSHAGTSLYQETQY
TRBV6-1,TRBJ2-3,ASSEAPGQGADTQY
TRBV29-1,TRBJ1-1,SVRTGGRTEAF
TRBV5-1,TRBJ2-7,ASSLANSEQY
TRBV10-3,TRBJ2-5,AISESTFGYQETQY
TRBV2,TRBJ2-2,ASRLGSANTGELF
TRBV5-1,TRBJ1-1,ASSLRGGTEAF